The 23 T cell receptor beta chains below were found in one sample sequenced in a study of cytomegalovirus exposure and HLA in healthy donors. Researchers ran the PCR with 60 Vbeta and 13 Jbeta primers. Using immunoSEQ multiplex PCR, the repertoire was profiled, and TCRdb retains in-frame clones only, with some absent. Of under 200,000 clones in the sample, around 80% were seen once. What was sequenced was PBMCs. These receptor sequences come from a woman in her fifties or sixties in good health and CMV-seropositive.

This clone came up once. The chain uses TRBV5-1 and TRBJ1-2; D unresolved. The CDR3 is 14 residues long. Germline CDR1 reads SGHRS; CDR2 reads YFSETQ. Trimming cost V 5 bases and J 5 bases, with 16 bases left between them. The CDR3 sequence is CASSSTPGAYGYTF. The CDR3 DNA is TGCGCCAGCAGTTCTACGCCCGGAGCGTATGGCTACACCTTC.

This clone was found a few times. J is TRBJ1-2 and V is TRBV30, with D possibly TRBD1 on 6 matching bases. The germline CDR1 and CDR2 sequences are GTSNPN and SVGIG (reference sequence). Trimming took off 3 bases at V and 4 bases at J, with 12 bases between the two ends. There are 13 residues in the CDR3. The CDR3 DNA follows: TGTGCCTGGAGGAAACAGGGAACCTATGGCTACACCTTC. Protein product: CAWRKQGTYGYTF.

V usage is TRBV19 and J usage is TRBJ1-2; D ambiguous. Germline V gene sequence: CDR1 LNHDA, CDR2 SQIVND (reference sequence). CDR3 length: 13 residues. With 7 bases removed from V and 3 bases from J, the gap between germline ends came to 12 bases. CDR3 in amino acids: CASKAERDYGYTF. CDR3 sequence (DNA): TGTGCCAGTAAGGCGGAGAGGGACTATGGCTACACCTTC.

The J gene is TRBJ1-2, the V gene TRBV6-1; 7 bases fit TRBD1. From germline, CDR1 is MNHNS and CDR2 SASEGT. CDR3 length: 14 amino acids. Unmatched junction bases numbered 5, after V lost 3 bases and J lost 4 bases. Here the CDR3 reads CASSEHRGGYGYTF. As DNA, the CDR3 is TGTGCCAGCAGTGAGCACAGGGGCGGCTATGGCTACACCTTC.

CDR3 residues: CASSFPYDRGHSYEQYF. DNA for the CDR3: TGTGCCAGCAGTTTCCCCTATGACAGGGGTCACTCCTACGAGCAGTACTTC. The chain couples TRBV28 to TRBJ2-7; the match to TRBD1 covers 8 bases. CDR3 size: 17 residues. In germline, CDR1 is MDHEN, CDR2 SYDVKM. V lost 3 bases, J lost 0 bases, and 10 bases stayed unmatched.

The chain carries TRBV5-1 and TRBJ1-4, with D unresolved. The CDR3 has 15 residues. Germline CDR1 is SGHRS and CDR2 is YFSETQ. V lost 0 bases to trimming and J lost 5 bases, with 11 bases between them. The CDR3 is CASSLGSGRNEKLFF. CDR3 sequence (DNA): TGCGCCAGCAGCTTGGGATCCGGGAGAAATGAAAAACTGTTTTTT. Full variable domain (rest looked up from reference TRBV5-1 and TRBJ1-4): KAGVTQTPRYLIKTRGQQVTLSCSPISGHRSVSWYQQTPGQGLQFLFEYFSETQRNKGNFPGRFSGRQFSNSRSEMNVSTLELGDSALYLCASSLGSGRNEKLFFGSGTQLSVL.

V gene TRBV10-3 combines with J gene TRBJ2-5, with D perhaps matching TRBD2 (6 bases). Trimming took off 1 base at V and 5 bases at J, with 11 bases between the two ends. Germline values: CDR1 ENHRY, CDR2 SYGVKD. The CDR3 is 14 amino acids. The chain's CDR3 is CAISEWGLGETQYF. CDR3 bases: TGTGCCATCAGTGAGTGGGGACTGGGGGAGACCCAGTACTTC.

The V gene is TRBV11-2, the J gene TRBJ2-3; TRBD2 matches at 12 bases. CDR1 and CDR2 from the germline V gene are SGHAT and FQNNGV. J lost 5 bases, V lost 1 base, and 4 bases had no gene match. This CDR3 is 16 amino acids long. As DNA, the CDR3 is TGTGCCAGCAGCTTAGGACTAGCGGGAGCGGGAGATACGCAGTATTTT. Amino acid sequence: CASSLGLAGAGDTQYF.

This clone was detected only once. The chain carries TRBV7-2 and TRBJ1-1, with D hard to call. V gave up 4 bases and J gave up 1 base, with 19 bases separating them. From germline, CDR1 is SGHTA and CDR2 FQGNSA. The CDR3 spans 17 residues. The CDR3 sequence: CASSSRAGEARNTEAFF. The CDR3 nucleotides read TGTGCCAGCAGCTCTCGGGCGGGAGAGGCACGGAACACTGAAGCTTTCTTT.

V and J are TRBV9 and TRBJ1-2; D remains unclear. Germline CDR1 reads SGDLS; CDR2 reads YYNGEE. The CDR3 contains 11 residues. Trimming removed 5 bases at V and 5 bases at J, with 7 bases between. DNA of the CDR3: TGTGCCAGCAGGGCACCATATGGCTACACCTTC. Its protein is CASRAPYGYTF.

This clone showed up just a few times. The V gene is TRBV5-1, the J gene TRBJ2-5, with D uncertain. V was pared by 1 base and J by 3 bases, with 7 bases between. Germline-derived CDR1 and CDR2 are SGHRS and YFSETQ. The length of the CDR3 is 13 residues. The DNA for the CDR3 is TGCGCCAGCAGCTTGTTCGGAGAAGAGACCCAGTACTTC. Protein sequence: CASSLFGEETQYF.

This rearrangement joins TRBV9 to TRBJ2-2; maybe TRBD2 (6 bases). The CDR3 consists of 13 residues. V dropped 3 bases and J dropped 5 bases, with 8 bases sitting between them. Germline assignment: CDR1 SGDLS and CDR2 YYNGEE. The CDR3 sequence: CASSGGGTGELFF. CDR3 sequence (DNA): TGTGCCAGCAGCGGTGGGGGGACCGGGGAGCTGTTTTTT.

V gene TRBV28 combines with J gene TRBJ1-2, with a tentative D call TRBD1 (6 bases). The germline V and J ends were trimmed by 6 bases and 6 bases, with 17 bases remaining between them. The V gene's germline CDR1 is MDHEN and CDR2 SYDVKM. The CDR3 is made up of 14 amino acids. The CDR3 loop is CASSFRGSRNGYTF. CDR3 DNA sequence: TGTGCCAGCAGCTTCAGGGGTTCTCGAAATGGCTACACCTTC.

This sequence joins TRBV5-1 and TRBJ2-5, with a weak D call TRBD1 (6 bases). The J call is doubtful: the DNA matches TRBJ2-7 better. The CDR3 has 14 residues. Germline CDR1 SGHRS, CDR2 YFSETQ. Written as DNA, the CDR3 is TGCGCCAGCAGCGACTACAGGGAACCCTACGAGCAGTACTTC. Translating it yields CASSDYREPYEQYF.

This chain uses TRBV5-1 with TRBJ1-2, with D perhaps TRBD1 (5 bases). Deletions cut 0 bases from V and 2 bases from J, with 5 bases between. Germline lookup yields CDR1 SGHRS and CDR2 YFSETQ. The CDR3 spans 13 residues. The CDR3: CASSLEGNYGYTF. CDR3 nucleotides: TGCGCCAGCAGCTTGGAGGGGAACTATGGCTACACCTTC.

The V call is TRBV28, the J call TRBJ1-5; a possible D gene is TRBD1 (6 bases). V was cut by 0 bases and J by 1 base, with 7 bases left in between. CDR3 size: 15 residues. Germline CDR1 and CDR2: MDHEN and SYDVKM. CDR3 DNA: TGTGCCAGCAGTTTATGGGGGGCCAGCAATCAGCCCCAGCATTTT. Residues: CASSLWGASNQPQHF.

This clone was picked up one time. This chain joins TRBV28 and TRBJ1-1, with D possibly being TRBD1 (5 bases). V lost 4 bases to trimming and J lost 6 bases, with 15 bases between them. The CDR3 has 14 amino acids. The germline CDR1 and CDR2 sequences are MDHEN and SYDVKM. As DNA, the CDR3 is TGTGCCAGCAGTTCTCGCAGGGTTGGCGCTGAAGCTTTCTTT. Translated, it gives CASSSRRVGAEAFF.

This chain joins TRBV18 and TRBJ1-6; TRBD1 agrees at 8 bases. Trimming took 8 bases from V and 3 from J; bases not matched to a gene: 15. This CDR3 comprises 18 residues. Germline loops: CDR1 KGHSH, CDR2 LQKENI. The CDR3: CASTSTGVVPNYNSPLHF. The CDR3 bases are TGTGCCAGCACATCGACAGGGGTTGTCCCCAACTATAATTCACCCCTCCACTTT.

The V gene is TRBV7-6, the J gene TRBJ2-3; 7 bases agree with TRBD1. J gave up 2 bases and V 4 bases, and 12 bases lay outside the gene matches. CDR1 and CDR2 (germline): SGHVS, FNYEAQ. This CDR3 is built from 17 residues. CDR3 protein: CASSSARSTGTTDTQYF. DNA for the CDR3: TGTGCCAGCAGCTCGGCACGTTCGACAGGGACCACAGATACGCAGTATTTT.

This chain uses TRBV5-6 with TRBJ1-5; D unclear. The CDR3 runs to 14 residues. Germline CDR1 reads SGHDT; CDR2 reads YYEEEE. V shed 1 base and J shed 5 bases, with 10 bases lying between them. In nucleotides, the CDR3 is TGTGCCAGCAGCTTGATGGAGTTGCATCAGCCCCAGCATTTT. Protein sequence: CASSLMELHQPQHF. The full variable domain, with the rest looked up from reference TRBV5-6 and TRBJ1-5, is DAGVTQSPTHLIKTRGQQVTLRCSPKSGHDTVSWYQQALGQGPQFIFQYYEEEERQRGNFPDRFSGHQFPNYSSELNVNALLLGDSALYLCASSLMELHQPQHFGDGTRLSIL.

The V and J genes are TRBV5-5 and TRBJ1-2; possibly TRBD1 for D (5 bases). The germline gives CDR1 SGHKS, CDR2 YYEKEE (reference sequence). V shed 4 bases and J shed 2 bases, with 12 bases lying between them. The CDR3 totals 14 residues. CDR3 protein: CASSIGGENYGYTF. CDR3 nucleotide sequence: TGTGCCAGCAGCATCGGGGGAGAGAACTATGGCTACACCTTC.

The chain has TRBV19 and TRBJ2-1; maybe TRBD2 (5 bases). The V end lost 4 bases, the J end lost 0 bases, and 7 bases lay between the germline ends. CDR3 length: 14 residues. Germline-derived CDR1 and CDR2 are LNHDA and SQIVND (reference sequence). CDR3 DNA sequence: TGTGCCAGTAGTAAGGCGGGCTCCTACAATGAGCAGTTCTTC. Protein: CASSKAGSYNEQFF.

The chain has TRBV11-2 and TRBJ2-3, with TRBD2 identical over 9 bases. The CDR3 is 14 residues long. Germline-derived CDR1 and CDR2 are SGHAT and FQNNGV. V was pared by 5 bases and J by 7 bases, with 7 bases of the junction left unmatched. The chain's CDR3 is CASSPMTSGYTQYF. The CDR3 DNA is TGTGCCAGCAGCCCAATGACTAGCGGTTATACGCAGTATTTT.